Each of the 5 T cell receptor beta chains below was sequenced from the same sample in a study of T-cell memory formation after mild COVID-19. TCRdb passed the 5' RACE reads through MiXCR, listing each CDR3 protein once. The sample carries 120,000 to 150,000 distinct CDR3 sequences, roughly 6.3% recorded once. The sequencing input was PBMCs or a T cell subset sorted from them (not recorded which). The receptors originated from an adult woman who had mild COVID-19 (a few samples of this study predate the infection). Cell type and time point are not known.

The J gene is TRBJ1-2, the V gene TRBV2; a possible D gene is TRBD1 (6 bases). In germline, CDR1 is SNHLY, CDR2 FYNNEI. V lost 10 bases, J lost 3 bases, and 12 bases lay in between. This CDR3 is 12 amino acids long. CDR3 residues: CATKKGDYGYTF. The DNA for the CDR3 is TGTGCCACTAAAAAGGGGGACTATGGCTACACCTTC. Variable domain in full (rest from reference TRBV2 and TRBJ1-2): EPEVTQTPSHQVTQMGQEVILRCVPISNHLYFYWYRQILGQKVEFLVSFYNNEISEKSEIFDDQFSVERPDGSNFTLKIRSTKLEDSAMYFCATKKGDYGYTFGSGTRLTVV.

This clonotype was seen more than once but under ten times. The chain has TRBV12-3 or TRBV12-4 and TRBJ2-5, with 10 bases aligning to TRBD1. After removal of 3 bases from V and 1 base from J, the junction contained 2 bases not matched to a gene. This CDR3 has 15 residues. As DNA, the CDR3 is TGTGCCAGCAGTTTGGGACAGGGGTCCCAAGAGACCCAGTACTTC. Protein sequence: CASSLGQGSQETQYF.

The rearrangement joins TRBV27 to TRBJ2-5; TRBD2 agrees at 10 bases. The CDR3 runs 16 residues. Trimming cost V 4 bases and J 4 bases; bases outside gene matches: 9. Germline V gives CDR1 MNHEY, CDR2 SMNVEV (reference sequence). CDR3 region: CASSSSSGSGRETQYF. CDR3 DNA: TGTGCCAGCAGTTCTTCTAGCGGGAGTGGGAGAGAGACCCAGTACTTC.

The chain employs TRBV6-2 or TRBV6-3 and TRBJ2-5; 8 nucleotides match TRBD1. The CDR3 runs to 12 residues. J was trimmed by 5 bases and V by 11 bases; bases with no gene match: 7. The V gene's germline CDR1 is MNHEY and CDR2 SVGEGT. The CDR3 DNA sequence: TGTGCCGCCGGCCGGGACAGGGAGACCCAGTACTTC. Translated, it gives CAAGRDRETQYF.

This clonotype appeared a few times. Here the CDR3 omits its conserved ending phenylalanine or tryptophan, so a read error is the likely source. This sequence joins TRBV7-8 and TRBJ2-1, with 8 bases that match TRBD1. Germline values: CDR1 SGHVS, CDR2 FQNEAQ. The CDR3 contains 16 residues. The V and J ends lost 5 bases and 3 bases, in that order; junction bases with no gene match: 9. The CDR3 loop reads CASSARRTGRYNEQFL. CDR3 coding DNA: TGTGCCAGCAGCGCAAGGAGGACAGGGCGCTACAATGAGCAGTTCTTA.